This entry lists 14 T cell receptor beta chains sequenced from one sample in a study of Graves' ophthalmopathy and Graves' hyperthyroidism. Amplification of the TCR beta CDR3 regions used RNA transcripts (as template). In the first round, RT-PCR was carried out with HTBI primers, and a multiplex PCR formed the second round. TCRdb reanalysed the multiplex PCR reads using MiXCR and keeps one entry per CDR3 protein. The data show about 550,000 distinct CDR3 sequences, with 35% to 40% seen just once and around 4% held by the top ten. Input material: peripheral blood or thyroid tissue (not recorded which). These TCRs come from an adult man with Graves' hyperthyroidism.

This clonotype was seen ten or more times. The V gene is TRBV12-3 or TRBV12-4, the J gene TRBJ1-2; D is possibly TRBD1 (6 bases). This CDR3 comprises 12 residues. V was cut by 5 bases and J by 3 bases, with 7 bases left in between. The CDR3 nucleotides are TGTGCCAGCAGTAGGGGGGACTATGGCTACACCTTC. Encoded protein: CASSRGDYGYTF.

Many counts were recorded for this clonotype. V gene TRBV2 combines with J gene TRBJ2-5; 8 bases align to TRBD2. Germline V lookup: CDR1 SNHLY, CDR2 FYNNEI. The CDR3 is 16 amino acids. V shed 1 base and J 4 bases; nucleotides not matched to a gene: 8. The CDR3 DNA sequence: TGTGCCAGCAGTGAAGGTCCGGGAGGGCCGGGAGAGACCCAGTACTTC. This codes for CASSEGPGGPGETQYF.

There are many counts of this clonotype. The chain uses TRBV5-5 and TRBJ1-5; D is undetermined. The CDR3 has 13 residues. Germline V gene sequence: CDR1 SGHKS, CDR2 YYEKEE (reference sequence). Trimming stripped 0 bases from V and 5 bases from J, with 6 bases between. Here the CDR3 DNA reads TGTGCCAGCAGCTTGGCGCTTGATCAGCCCCAGCATTTT. It encodes CASSLALDQPQHF.

The chain employs TRBV7-3 and TRBJ2-7; D not certain. Germline loops: CDR1 SGHTA, CDR2 FQGTGA. The V and J ends lost 8 bases and 4 bases respectively, with 9 bases between them. The CDR3 is 11 amino acids. CDR3 DNA sequence: TGTGCCAGCCCCCTGAGTTACGAGCAGTACTTC. This translates into CASPLSYEQYF.

The chain joins TRBV2 to TRBJ1-1, with D perhaps matching TRBD1 (5 bases). The CDR3 loop spans 18 amino acids. V was clipped by 3 bases and J by 3 bases, with 23 bases between them. CDR1 and CDR2 (germline): SNHLY, FYNNEI. The CDR3 nucleotides are TGTGCCAGCAGTGATCGGAGGGGATTATCGTTCGGGGACACTGAAGCTTTCTTT. Translating it yields CASSDRRGLSFGDTEAFF.

In this sample, this clonotype turned up a few times. The chain recombines TRBV6-5 with TRBJ2-2; D might be TRBD1 (5 bases). In germline, CDR1 is MNHEY, CDR2 SVGAGI. The ends were cut back, 5 bases at V and 1 base at J, with 14 bases in the middle. This CDR3 is built from 16 residues. The CDR3 DNA reads TGTGCCAGCAGTCCCCTAAGGACACTGAACACCGGGGAGCTGTTTTTT. Its translation is CASSPLRTLNTGELFF.

This chain's CDR3 is CASSHITGDYEQYF. The CDR3, as DNA: TGCGCCAGCAGCCATATAACAGGGGACTACGAGCAGTACTTC. This chain connects TRBV4-1 to TRBJ2-7, with TRBD1 matching over 7 bases. Germline CDR1 reads MGHRA; CDR2 reads YSYEKL. The CDR3 totals 14 residues. The V and J ends lost 3 bases and 3 bases, in that order; junction bases with no gene match: 5.

This clonotype was recorded many times. V gene TRBV5-6 combines with J gene TRBJ1-1, with 7 bases matching TRBD1. The germline V gene has CDR1 SGHDT and CDR2 YYEEEE. Losses at the gene ends were 4 bases for V and 1 base for J; bases not matched to a gene: 7. The CDR3 length is 15 residues. The CDR3 nucleotides read TGTGCCAGCAGCCCACCCCGGACAGGGAACACTGAAGCTTTCTTT. As protein: CASSPPRTGNTEAFF.

This chain connects TRBV10-2 to TRBJ1-2, with a tentative D call TRBD1 (6 bases). Per the germline V gene, CDR1 is WSHSY and CDR2 is SAAADI. V lost 4 bases and J 4 bases, leaving 10 bases between the germline ends. This CDR3 spans 13 amino acids. The CDR3 bases are TGCGCCAGCAGTGTGGGGGCCCTCTATGGCTACACCTTC. Translated, it gives CASSVGALYGYTF.

This clonotype came up many times. The J gene is TRBJ1-6, the V gene TRBV7-2; D is uncertain. Germline V lookup: CDR1 SGHTA, CDR2 FQGNSA. The CDR3 runs to 19 residues. The V gene lost 1 base and the J gene lost 0 bases, with 16 bases spanning the gap. CDR3 coding DNA: TGTGCCAGCAGCTTAGGGAGGTCTGGGCGGAGCTCCTATAATTCACCCCTCCACTTT. This codes for CASSLGRSGRSSYNSPLHF.

This clonotype was seen ten or more times. The rearrangement links TRBV10-2 to TRBJ1-2; D call uncertain. V was clipped by 3 bases and J by 5 bases, with 13 bases between them. The germline CDR1 and CDR2 sequences are WSHSY and SAAADI. The CDR3 length is 14 residues. CDR3 amino acids: CASSEGPNRYGYTF. The CDR3 DNA follows: TGCGCCAGCAGTGAAGGCCCTAACAGATATGGCTACACCTTC.

This clonotype was counted many times. The chain links TRBV29-1 to TRBJ1-2; TRBD1 matches at 7 bases. CDR3 size: 14 residues. V was clipped by 6 bases and J by 0 bases; unmatched bases: 7. Germline CDR1 and CDR2: SQVTM and ANQGSEA. The CDR3 protein is CSVATGEPNYGYTF. For the CDR3, the DNA is TGCAGCGTCGCCACAGGGGAACCTAACTATGGCTACACCTTC. Using reference TRBV29-1 and TRBJ1-2 for the parts outside the CDR3, the full variable domain is SAVISQKPSRDICQRGTSLTIQCQVDSQVTMMFWYRQQPGQSLTLIATANQGSEATYESGFVIDKFPISRPNLTFSTLTVSNMSPEDSSIYLCSVATGEPNYGYTFGSGTRLTVV.

The chain links TRBV7-3 to TRBJ2-3; 7 bases are a match to TRBD2. The CDR3 length is 16 residues. The V segment lost 2 bases and the J segment 4 bases; nucleotides outside the gene matches: 9. Germline V gene data show CDR1 as SGHTA and CDR2 as FQGTGA. CDR3 loop: CASSLGQGGISDTQYF. The CDR3 nucleotides are TGTGCCAGCAGCTTAGGTCAGGGAGGGATCTCAGATACGCAGTATTTT.

CDR3 in DNA: TGTGCCAGCAGGGGCGCTGGAAATTATCAGCCCCAGCATTTT. It codes for CASRGAGNYQPQHF. The chain carries TRBV10-3 and TRBJ1-5; tentatively, D is TRBD1 (6 bases). The ends were cut back, 10 bases at V and 5 bases at J, with 18 bases in the middle. The CDR3 spans 14 residues. The germline V gene has CDR1 ENHRY and CDR2 SYGVKD.